This T cell receptor (beta chain) was captured by sequencing in a study of blood T cell repertoires in COVID-19. Across the study: Acute and convalescent COVID-19 samples came from the United States, Italy and Spain. T cells, B-cell-depleted T cells, or PBMCs supplied cDNA or gDNA.

Per germline, CDR1 MNHNY and CDR2 SVGAGI (reference sequence). Deletions cut 4 bases from V and 3 bases from J, with 7 bases between. CDR3 size: 12 residues. Authors' processing steps: Reference gene primer amplification gave nucleated cell count estimates. Profiled with immunoSEQ multiplex PCR; TCRdb holds only in-frame clones, not every one. V, J and clone size are taken as reported in that table, and D and trimming were inferred from the DNA itself. The table shows some 240,000 clones, with under 90% occurring only once. V gene TRBV6-6 combines with J gene TRBJ2-7, with D possibly matching TRBD2 (6 bases). The specimen was peripheral blood. The source is a man in his fifties or sixties who had recovered from COVID-19. CDR3 protein: CASSSTSYEQYF. The CDR3 DNA follows: TGTGCCAGCAGTTCGACTAGCTACGAGCAGTACTTC.